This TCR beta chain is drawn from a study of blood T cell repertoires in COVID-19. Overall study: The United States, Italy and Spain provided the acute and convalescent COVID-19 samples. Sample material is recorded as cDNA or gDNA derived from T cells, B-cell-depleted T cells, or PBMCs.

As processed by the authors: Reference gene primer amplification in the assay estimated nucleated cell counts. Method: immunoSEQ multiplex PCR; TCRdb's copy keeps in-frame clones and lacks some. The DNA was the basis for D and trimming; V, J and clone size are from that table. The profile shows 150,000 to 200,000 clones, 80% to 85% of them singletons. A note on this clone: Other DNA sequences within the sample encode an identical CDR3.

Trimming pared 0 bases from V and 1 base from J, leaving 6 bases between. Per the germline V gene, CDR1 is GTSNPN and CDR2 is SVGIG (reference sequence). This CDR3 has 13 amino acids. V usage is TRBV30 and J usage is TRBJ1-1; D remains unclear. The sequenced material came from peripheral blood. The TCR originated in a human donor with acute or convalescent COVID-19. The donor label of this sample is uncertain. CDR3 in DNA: TGTGCCTGGAGTGTAGGCGGGAACACTGAAGCTTTCTTT. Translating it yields CAWSVGGNTEAFF.